These 10 T cell receptor beta chains came from one sample sequenced in a study of control samples from healthy donors and cancer patients. Clones were read by immunoSEQ multiplex PCR, and TCRdb kept only the in-frame ones, dropping some. This repertoire includes 150,000 to 200,000 clones. The sequenced sample was blood. The origin of the receptors is a woman aged 25 to 39 in good health.

The chain employs TRBV7-2 and TRBJ1-2, with D hard to call. Trimming shortened V by 1 base and J by 8 bases, and 11 bases separated the two germline ends. Germline loops: CDR1 SGHTA, CDR2 FQGNSA. There are 13 residues in the CDR3. The chain's CDR3 is CASSLVSGEGYTF. The CDR3 DNA follows: TGTGCCAGCAGCTTAGTTTCGGGCGAAGGCTACACCTTC.

V gene TRBV24-1 combines with J gene TRBJ2-1; no firm D call. Trimming left V 4 bases short and J 4 bases short, with 16 bases between. This CDR3 has 16 residues. Germline CDR1 and CDR2: KGHDR and SFDVKD. CDR3 region: CATSDLDMDGYNEQFF. DNA of the CDR3: TGTGCCACCAGTGACCTTGACATGGACGGTTACAATGAGCAGTTCTTC.

The chain links TRBV9 to TRBJ1-2; D possibly corresponds to TRBD1 (6 bases). The V end lost 3 bases, the J end lost 6 bases, and 15 bases lay between the germline ends. The CDR3 is 14 residues long. Germline V CDR1 and CDR2: SGDLS, YYNGEE. The CDR3 DNA follows: TGTGCCAGCAGCGCCCGGGGTAGGGGGGATGGCTACACCTTC. It codes for CASSARGRGDGYTF.

The chain joins TRBV4-1 to TRBJ1-2; maybe TRBD1 (6 bases). Trimming pared 0 bases from V and 4 bases from J, leaving 18 bases between. Per germline, CDR1 MGHRA and CDR2 YSYEKL. CDR3 length: 17 amino acids. The CDR3 DNA sequence: TGCGCCAGCAGCCAAGATCGGTCAAACAGGGTCCCCTATGGCTACACCTTC. This encodes CASSQDRSNRVPYGYTF.

The chain uses TRBV7-9 and TRBJ2-7, with 8 bases matching TRBD1. Germline V lookup: CDR1 SEHNR, CDR2 FQNEAQ (reference sequence). This CDR3 region has 15 residues. V shed 5 bases, J shed 0 bases, and the junction held 6 bases outside the gene matches. The DNA for the CDR3 is TGTGCCAGCAGCCTAGACAGGGGAAGCTCCTACGAGCAGTACTTC. Its translation is CASSLDRGSSYEQYF. The variable domain in full, with the rest retrieved from reference TRBV7-9 and TRBJ2-7, is DTGVSQNPRHKITKRGQNVTFRCDPISEHNRLYWYRQTLGQGPEFLTYFQNEAQLEKSRLLSDRFSAERPKGSFSTLEIQRTEQGDSAMYLCASSLDRGSSYEQYFGPGTRLTVT.

This rearrangement joins TRBV4-1 to TRBJ2-6; the D gene is possibly TRBD2 (6 bases). Germline CDR1 reads MGHRA; CDR2 reads YSYEKL. The CDR3 covers 16 residues. Deletions cut 8 bases from V and 0 bases from J, with 14 bases between. The CDR3 here is CASRPVGSSGANVLTF. The DNA for the CDR3 is TGCGCCAGCCGACCGGTCGGGAGCTCTGGGGCCAACGTCCTGACTTTC.

The chain has TRBV5-1 and TRBJ2-7; a weak D match, TRBD1 (5 bases). The CDR3 is 15 residues long. Germline CDR1 is SGHRS and CDR2 is YFSETQ. V was shortened by 2 bases and J by 2 bases, with 14 bases between the two germline ends. The chain's CDR3 is CASSFGGPGPYEQYF. The CDR3 coding sequence is TGCGCCAGCAGCTTTGGTGGTCCAGGGCCCTACGAGCAGTACTTC.

This clone is called medium-sized based on its frequency. The chain joins TRBV7-9 to TRBJ2-2; D ambiguous. Germline V gene sequence: CDR1 SEHNR, CDR2 FQNEAQ (reference sequence). The CDR3 spans 17 residues. V was shortened by 4 bases and J by 5 bases, with 20 bases between the two germline ends. Here the CDR3 reads CASSSLDGRHSTGELFF. In DNA form, the CDR3 reads TGTGCCAGCAGCTCCCTAGACGGAAGACACTCTACCGGGGAGCTGTTTTTT.

The CDR3 bases are TGCGCCAGCAGCTCATCCGGGACAGGGACGACGGCCCTCCACTTT. Translation gives CASSSSGTGTTALHF. The V call is TRBV4-1, the J call TRBJ1-6, with 9 bases aligning to TRBD1. The CDR3 is made up of 15 amino acids. Germline lookup yields CDR1 MGHRA and CDR2 YSYEKL. Trimming at V came to 5 bases and at J to 14 bases, leaving 13 bases not matched to a gene.

The gene calls are TRBV5-1 and TRBJ1-2, with a possible D match to TRBD1 (5 bases). V was cut by 5 bases and J by 0 bases, with 14 bases left in between. The CDR3 length is 15 residues. Germline values: CDR1 SGHRS, CDR2 YFSETQ. In DNA, the CDR3 is TGCGCCAGCAGTTCCCGACAGCGAGCTAACTATGGCTACACCTTC. Translating it yields CASSSRQRANYGYTF.